Listed below are T cell receptor beta chains from one sample, sequenced in a study of T cells in Graves' hyperthyroidism and ophthalmopathy. TCRdb ran MiXCR on the multiplex PCR reads and lists one entry per CDR3 protein. The profile shows about 740,000 distinct CDR3 sequences, 12% to 15% of them singletons. Input material: blood. Receptors originate from a woman between 18 and 29 years old with Graves' hyperthyroidism. Each CDR3 is given with its conserved first and last residue. Each record gives: clone size, J gene, V gene, D gene, CDR3 protein, CDR3 DNA. The D gene is left open where the match is weak. Only part of the rows carry a size: once, few, many, or a class if the clone is expanded.

>-|TRBJ1-2|TRBV6-1|TRBD1
CASSTATTGRINYGYTF
TGTGCCAGCAGCACTGCAACGACAGGGAGGATTAACTATGGCTACACCTTC
>-|TRBJ2-1|TRBV27|TRBD2
CASSSGLDHNEQFF
TGTGCCAGCAGTTCCGGACTAGATCACAATGAGCAGTTCTTC
>-|TRBJ2-7|TRBV7-3|TRBD2
CASSLSLAGGSYNEQYF
TGTGCCAGCAGCTTAAGTTTAGCGGGAGGCTCCTACAATGAGCAGTACTTC
>many|TRBJ2-7|TRBV11-2|TRBD1
CASGVGQGKYEQYF
TGTGCCAGCGGAGTTGGACAGGGGAAATACGAGCAGTACTTC
>many|TRBJ1-6|TRBV2|TRBD1
CASRGTVNSPLHF
TGTGCCAGCCGCGGGACAGTGAATTCACCCCTCCACTTT
>many|TRBJ1-2|TRBV2|-
CASNLLTVNYGYTF
TGTGCCAGCAACCTACTTACAGTCAACTATGGCTACACCTTC
>many|TRBJ2-3|TRBV7-9|-
CASSQYGDTQYF
TGTGCCAGCAGTCAGTACGGAGATACGCAGTATTTT
>many|TRBJ2-5|TRBV24-1|-
CATSDLETQYF
TGTGCCACCAGTGATTTAGAGACCCAGTACTTC
>many|TRBJ2-3|TRBV20-1|TRBD2
CSALGLAVKVDTQYF
TGCAGTGCTTTGGGACTAGCGGTCAAGGTAGATACGCAGTATTTT
>many|TRBJ1-2|TRBV2|-
CASSPMGPGAGYTF
TGTGCCAGCAGTCCCATGGGACCGGGTGCGGGCTACACCTTC
>many|TRBJ2-3|TRBV9|-
CASSVGANGERTDTQYF
TGTGCCAGCAGCGTAGGGGCTAATGGAGAACGCACAGATACGCAGTATTTT
>few|TRBJ2-3|TRBV20-1|-
CSARQGPTGDTQYF
TGCAGTGCGCGCCAGGGCCCCACCGGAGATACGCAGTATTTT
>-|TRBJ2-1|TRBV19|-
CASHDRYNEQFF
TGTGCCAGCCACGACAGGTACAATGAGCAGTTCTTC
>many|TRBJ2-7|TRBV13|-
CASSWRDNTSPYEQYF
TGTGCCAGCAGCTGGAGGGACAACACGTCCCCCTACGAGCAGTACTTC
>once|TRBJ2-7|TRBV20-1|TRBD1
CSARDFTGGGHEQYF
TGCAGTGCTAGAGATTTCACAGGGGGTGGGCACGAGCAGTACTTC
>many|TRBJ2-3|TRBV12-3/TRBV12-4|TRBD2
CASRTSVTDTQYF
TGTGCCTCCAGGACTAGCGTCACAGATACGCAGTATTTT
>-|TRBJ1-4|TRBV29-1|-
CSVAQSNEKLFF
TGCAGCGTTGCCCAGTCGAATGAAAAACTGTTTTTT
>-|TRBJ2-7|TRBV30|TRBD1
CAWGPGQGNYEQYF
TGTGCCTGGGGCCCGGGACAGGGAAACTACGAGCAGTACTTC
>-|TRBJ2-2|TRBV11-3|TRBD1
CASSLNFGTGGPGELFF
TGTGCCAGCAGCTTAAACTTTGGGACAGGGGGCCCCGGGGAGCTGTTTTTT
>few|TRBJ1-1|TRBV6-9|-
CASSYAGRTKNTEAFF
TGTGCCAGCAGTTATGCGGGACGGACGAAGAACACTGAAGCTTTCTTT
>many|TRBJ1-1|TRBV20-1|-
CSAYEGTNTEAFF
TGCAGTGCCTACGAGGGGACGAACACTGAAGCTTTCTTT
>few|TRBJ1-5|TRBV7-2|-
CASSRIGAQPQHF
TGTGCCAGCAGCCGAATAGGCGCTCAGCCCCAGCATTTT
>-|TRBJ2-5|TRBV6-1|TRBD1
CASSTYQGAQYF
TGTGCCAGCAGTACCTACCAGGGGGCTCAGTACTTC
>many|TRBJ2-7|TRBV28|TRBD1
CASSFRTGASSYEQYF
TGTGCCAGCAGTTTCAGGACAGGGGCTTCCTCTTACGAGCAGTACTTC
>-|TRBJ1-3|TRBV7-9|TRBD1
CASSWTGDSSGNTIYF
TGTGCCAGCAGTTGGACAGGGGATAGCTCTGGAAACACCATATATTTT
>-|TRBJ1-1|TRBV5-4|-
CASSLTAGETTEAFF
TGTGCCAGCAGCTTGACAGCGGGGGAGACCACTGAAGCTTTCTTT
>-|TRBJ1-5|TRBV6-1|-
CASGRTVDSNQPQHF
TGTGCCAGCGGGCGGACGGTGGATAGCAATCAGCCCCAGCATTTT
>many|TRBJ1-1|TRBV6-5|-
CASSYSSDSRWNTEAFF
TGTGCCAGCAGTTACTCTAGTGACAGTCGATGGAACACTGAAGCTTTCTTT
>-|TRBJ1-1|TRBV29-1|-
CSVKKNVAGPAFF
TGCAGCGTCAAAAAGAATGTCGCCGGCCCAGCTTTCTTT
>-|TRBJ2-2|TRBV5-1|-
CASSLEATTHTGELFF
TGCGCCAGCAGCTTGGAAGCGACTACCCACACCGGGGAGCTGTTTTTT
>-|TRBJ2-1|TRBV7-3|-
CASNLPGTARYNEQFF
TGTGCCAGCAACTTACCCGGGACTGCTCGTTACAATGAGCAGTTCTTC
>many|TRBJ2-5|TRBV20-1|-
CSASGTAFQETQYF
TGCAGTGCTAGCGGAACTGCCTTTCAAGAGACCCAGTACTTC
>many|TRBJ2-1|TRBV28|-
CASSNRLQPYNEQFF
TGTGCCAGCAGCAACCGACTCCAACCCTACAATGAGCAGTTCTTC
>once|TRBJ2-5|TRBV28|-
CAGSFWGGGDVSETQYF
TGTGCCGGCAGTTTCTGGGGTGGGGGCGATGTTTCGGAGACCCAGTACTTC
>-|TRBJ2-3|TRBV18|TRBD2
CASSPPFRGRARDTQYF
TGTGCCAGCTCACCACCTTTTCGCGGGAGGGCCCGGGATACGCAGTATTTT
>-|TRBJ2-7|TRBV5-1|-
CASSLTGTEQYF
TGCGCCAGCAGCTTGACAGGGACGGAGCAGTACTTC
>-|TRBJ1-4|TRBV4-1|-
CASSQEPPRNEKLFF
TGCGCCAGCAGCCAAGAACCCCCGCGGAATGAAAAACTGTTTTTT
>-|TRBJ2-3|TRBV7-9|TRBD2
CASSPLAASLDTQYF
TGTGCCAGCAGCCCCCTAGCGGCTTCTCTAGATACGCAGTATTTT
>few|TRBJ2-5|TRBV7-8|-
CASREGVTQYF
TGTGCCAGCAGGGAGGGGGTGACCCAGTACTTC
>-|TRBJ2-1|TRBV24-1|TRBD1
CATSDFRDRGFEQFF
TGTGCCACCAGTGATTTTCGGGACAGGGGGTTCGAGCAGTTCTTC
>few|TRBJ2-7|TRBV29-1|TRBD1
CSVLGTGTYGQYF
TGCAGCGTACTCGGGACAGGGACCTACGGGCAGTACTTC
>many|TRBJ1-5|TRBV5-1|-
CASSLERHQRDQPQHF
TGCGCCAGCAGCTTGGAGAGACACCAGCGGGATCAGCCCCAGCATTTT
>-|TRBJ2-7|TRBV18|-
CASSPIRDEIYEQYF
TGTGCCAGCTCACCTATCCGGGACGAGATCTACGAGCAGTACTTC
>-|TRBJ2-1|TRBV9|TRBD1
CASSVVEGGHNEQFF
TGTGCCAGCAGCGTAGTTGAAGGGGGCCACAATGAGCAGTTCTTC
>-|TRBJ2-3|TRBV28|-
CASSRRVASLDTQYF
TGTGCCAGCAGCCGCAGGGTCGCCTCACTTGATACGCAGTATTTT
>many|TRBJ2-3|TRBV10-1|-
CASSNPGSTDTQYF
TGCGCCAGCAGTAATCCGGGAAGCACAGATACGCAGTATTTT
>many|TRBJ2-7|TRBV11-2|-
CASSFQGSGIYEQYF
TGTGCCAGCAGCTTCCAGGGTAGCGGAATCTACGAGCAGTACTTC
>many|TRBJ2-1|TRBV7-9|TRBD2
CASSPPVGSGSHEQFF
TGTGCCAGCAGCCCCCCCGTTGGGAGCGGGAGCCATGAGCAGTTCTTC
>-|TRBJ2-2|TRBV6-1|-
CASSEVPPRVTGELFF
TGTGCCAGCAGTGAAGTTCCCCCTAGAGTCACCGGGGAGCTGTTTTTT
>-|TRBJ2-1|TRBV29-1|-
CSVVPVSYNEQFF
TGCAGCGTTGTCCCGGTGTCCTACAATGAGCAGTTCTTC
>many|TRBJ2-5|TRBV4-3|TRBD2
CASSQDLTLAGEWEETQYF
TGCGCCAGCAGCCAAGATCTTACCCTAGCGGGAGAATGGGAGGAGACCCAGTACTTC
>few|TRBJ1-5|TRBV19|-
CASSISRQNQPQHF
TGTGCCAGTAGTATATCTCGGCAGAATCAGCCCCAGCATTTT
>-|TRBJ2-2|TRBV6-5|-
CASSYQGPGELFF
TGTGCCAGCAGTTATCAGGGGCCCGGGGAGCTGTTTTTT
>few|TRBJ1-6|TRBV5-1|-
CASSFAGDGSPLHF
TGCGCCAGCAGCTTCGCAGGGGATGGGTCACCCCTCCACTTT